This T cell receptor (beta chain) is from a study of cytotoxic CD8 clonotypes in ibrutinib-treated CLL. Turning to the study itself: There were 11 relapsed/refractory patients and more than 14 treatment-naive patients, and fewer than 18 were IGHV unmutated.

Overall study findings and caveats: Clonality went higher at ibrutinib response and then dropped back toward baseline at progression. Treatment left the uncommon public clonotypes either contracted or stable in frequency.

The CDR3 runs to 16 residues. J was trimmed by 0 bases and V by 7 bases; bases with no gene match: 11. Looked up from germline, CDR1 is MDHEN and CDR2 is SYDVKM. Remarks on this clone: The antigen is not known.

Assay used: immunoSEQ multiplex PCR; TCRdb lists only in-frame clones, some missing. Among about 120,000 clones listed, roughly 85% were seen once. The starting material was PBMCs, obtained after 24 months of ibrutinib treatment. The clonotype was recovered from a human donor with chronic lymphocytic leukemia. This chain links TRBV28 with TRBJ1-1; TRBD1 matches 7 bases. CDR3 residues: CASKTGQVTLNTEAFF. The DNA for the CDR3 is TGTGCCAGCAAGACCGGACAGGTAACTTTGAACACTGAAGCTTTCTTT.